One sample yielded the 20 T cell receptor beta chains listed below, sequenced in a study of T cell responses to AZD1222 COVID-19 vaccine. Generated by immunoSEQ multiplex PCR, the TCRdb table keeps only in-frame clones and is missing some. The table shows 100,000 to 150,000 clones, with around 86% occurring only once. Sequencing was performed on peripheral blood, taken on day 0 of AZD1222 vaccination. The receptors shown here come from an adult in good health.

V gene TRBV3-1 (or the pseudogene TRBV3-2) combines with J gene TRBJ2-2; TRBD2 matches 14 bases. The CDR3 spans 19 residues. Germline trimming cut 3 bases from V and 5 bases from J; bases unmatched to any gene: 11. The germline V gene has CDR1 LGHDT and CDR2 YNNKEL (reference sequence). The CDR3 bases are TGTGCCAGCAGCCACAAGCCCAAGGGACTAGCGGGGGAGACCGGGGAGCTGTTTTTT. Amino acids: CASSHKPKGLAGETGELFF.

The chain uses TRBV2 and TRBJ1-2, with D perhaps matching TRBD1 (5 bases). Germline V CDR1 and CDR2: SNHLY, FYNNEI. The CDR3 covers 14 residues. V was trimmed by 6 bases and J by 4 bases, leaving 15 bases between them. Written as DNA, the CDR3 is TGTGCCAGCAGAGACAGAGGGCACCTCTATGGCTACACCTTC. As protein: CASRDRGHLYGYTF.

The rearrangement links TRBV9 to TRBJ1-1; 7 bases are a match to TRBD1. This CDR3 is built from 13 residues. From germline, CDR1 is SGDLS and CDR2 YYNGEE. Trimming cost V 4 bases and J 8 bases; bases outside gene matches: 8. CDR3 in DNA: TGTGCCAGCAGCCTCGGGACAGCTAGAGAAGCTTTCTTT. Translation gives CASSLGTAREAFF.

This clone was seen just once. This CDR3 reads CASTPGAYGNTIYF. The CDR3 DNA is TGTGCCAGTACCCCGGGGGCTTATGGAAACACCATATATTTT. The rearrangement uses TRBV19 and TRBJ1-3; maybe TRBD1 (6 bases). This CDR3 has 14 residues. Germline V CDR1 and CDR2: LNHDA, SQIVND (reference sequence). Trimming removed 7 bases at V and 3 bases at J, with 13 bases between.

The chain links TRBV7-9 to TRBJ1-1; 8 bases align to TRBD1. V lost 5 bases to trimming and J lost 4 bases; unmatched junction nucleotides: 9. The CDR3 is made up of 15 amino acids. Germline CDR1 reads SEHNR; CDR2 reads FQNEAQ (reference sequence). In DNA, the CDR3 is TGTGCCAGCAGCCCCCGGACAGGGCGGAGCACTGAAGCTTTCTTT. Translation: CASSPRTGRSTEAFF.

J is TRBJ2-3 and V is TRBV7-6; the D gene is possibly TRBD2 (5 bases). The ends were cut back, 0 bases at V and 2 bases at J, with 18 bases in the middle. Germline values: CDR1 SGHVS, CDR2 FNYEAQ. The CDR3 runs to 18 residues. CDR3 sequence (DNA): TGTGCCAGCAGCTTAGCTAGGTCATCAGAGGGCCCCACAGATACGCAGTATTTT. Residues: CASSLARSSEGPTDTQYF.

This sequence joins TRBV19 and TRBJ1-5; 7 bases fit TRBD1. The CDR3 runs 16 residues. Germline CDR1 LNHDA, CDR2 SQIVND (reference sequence). J gave up 7 bases and V 5 bases, and 14 bases lay outside the gene matches. CDR3 sequence reads: CASSETWKGAGQPQHF. The CDR3, as DNA: TGTGCCAGTAGTGAAACCTGGAAGGGGGCTGGGCAGCCCCAGCATTTT.

J is TRBJ1-1 and V is TRBV18, with 7 bases lining up with TRBD1. CDR1 and CDR2 (germline): KGHSH, LQKENI. The CDR3 totals 15 residues. With V trimmed by 3 bases and J by 1 base, 5 bases remained unmatched. The CDR3 loop is CASSPMEGANTEAFF. The CDR3 nucleotides read TGTGCCAGCTCACCCATGGAGGGGGCGAACACTGAAGCTTTCTTT.

This chain joins TRBV7-8 and TRBJ1-3, with a tentative D call TRBD1 (5 bases). This CDR3 contains 16 residues. Looked up from germline, CDR1 is SGHVS and CDR2 is FQNEAQ. Trimming pared 4 bases from V and 4 bases from J, leaving 17 bases between. The CDR3 loop reads CASSSLRWGLGNTIYF. The CDR3 nucleotides are TGTGCCAGCAGCTCCCTACGTTGGGGGTTGGGAAACACCATATATTTT.

The chain employs TRBV12-3 or TRBV12-4 and TRBJ1-5; possibly TRBD1 for D (5 bases). Trimming took off 7 bases at V and 3 bases at J, with 10 bases between the two ends. CDR3 length: 13 amino acids. The CDR3 DNA reads as TGTGCCAGCACTCCAGGGATCAATCAGCCCCAGCATTTT. Translation: CASTPGINQPQHF.

The chain employs TRBV7-9 and TRBJ2-7; no definite D call. The CDR3 has 13 residues. V lost 2 bases and J 5 bases, leaving 10 bases between the germline ends. The germline CDR1 and CDR2 sequences are SEHNR and FQNEAQ (reference sequence). The CDR3 sequence is CASSLTGSDEQYF. Here the CDR3 DNA reads TGTGCCAGCAGCTTAACTGGGTCCGACGAGCAGTACTTC. Together with reference TRBV7-9 and TRBJ2-7, the CDR3 gives the full variable domain: DTGVSQNPRHKITKRGQNVTFRCDPISEHNRLYWYRQTLGQGPEFLTYFQNEAQLEKSRLLSDRFSAERPKGSFSTLEIQRTEQGDSAMYLCASSLTGSDEQYFGPGTRLTVT.

The rearrangement uses TRBV3-1 (or the pseudogene TRBV3-2) and TRBJ1-6; D is unresolved. V was cut by 0 bases and J by 7 bases, with 7 bases left in between. This CDR3 is built from 14 residues. Germline V CDR1 and CDR2: LGHDT, YNNKEL (reference sequence). CDR3 residues: CASSQDPGNSPLHF. The DNA for the CDR3 is TGTGCCAGCAGCCAAGATCCCGGGAATTCACCCCTCCACTTT.

This clone is a singleton in its sample. The J gene is TRBJ1-1, the V gene TRBV6-5; TRBD1 matches 8 bases. V gave up 6 bases and J gave up 1 base; unmatched junction bases: 4. CDR3 length: 14 amino acids. Germline values: CDR1 MNHEY, CDR2 SVGAGI. As DNA, the CDR3 is TGTGCCAGCAGACGACAGGGGAGGAACACTGAAGCTTTCTTT. Protein sequence: CASRRQGRNTEAFF.

The chain carries TRBV7-9 and TRBJ1-4, with D uncertain. The CDR3 covers 16 residues. Germline assignment: CDR1 SEHNR and CDR2 FQNEAQ (reference sequence). Trimming cost V 6 bases and J 6 bases, with 20 bases left between them. The CDR3 loop reads CASSPGRSRTHEKLFF. CDR3 bases: TGTGCCAGCAGTCCCGGACGGAGCCGCACCCATGAAAAACTGTTTTTT.

The chain combines TRBV20-1 with TRBJ2-3, with unresolved D. V was shortened by 1 base and J by 6 bases, with 5 bases between the two germline ends. Looked up from germline, CDR1 is DFQATT and CDR2 is SNEGSKA (reference sequence). CDR3 length: 11 residues. The CDR3 protein is CSARGVDTQYF. CDR3 nucleotide sequence: TGCAGTGCTAGAGGGGTGGATACGCAGTATTTT.

The chain recombines TRBV6-1 with TRBJ1-5, with D unclear. The V and J ends lost 4 bases and 4 bases respectively, with 17 bases between them. The CDR3 spans 16 residues. Germline loops: CDR1 MNHNS, CDR2 SASEGT. DNA of the CDR3: TGTGCCAGCAGTGGGGTGGGAGCGGGCCAGAATCAGCCCCAGCATTTT. The encoded protein is CASSGVGAGQNQPQHF.

In the case of this clone: Other DNA variants within this sample encode the same CDR3. V is TRBV3-1 (or the pseudogene TRBV3-2) and J is TRBJ1-2; D not certain. Germline V gives CDR1 LGHDT, CDR2 YNNKEL (reference sequence). V lost 3 bases, J lost 7 bases, and 15 bases lay in between. The CDR3 length is 14 residues. The CDR3 nucleotides are TGTGCCAGCAGCCAGGGGAGGGATAGCCTTGGCTACACCTTC. Amino acid sequence: CASSQGRDSLGYTF.

The chain combines TRBV19 with TRBJ2-7, with 7 bases that match TRBD2. The J segment lost 7 bases and the V segment lost 10 bases, leaving 16 bases of the junction unmatched. Germline values: CDR1 LNHDA, CDR2 SQIVND (reference sequence). CDR3 length: 14 residues. The CDR3 bases are TGTGCCACCCGCAGGGAGGGAACTACCAGGGAGCAGTACTTC. Translated, it gives CATRREGTTREQYF.

This chain links TRBV6-2 or TRBV6-3 with TRBJ2-2; D gene uncertain. Per germline, CDR1 MNHEY and CDR2 SVGEGT. Trimming stripped 4 bases from V and 2 bases from J, with 11 bases between. The CDR3 has 15 amino acids. The CDR3 sequence: CASSSQTVNTGELFF. CDR3 nucleotides: TGTGCCAGCAGTTCCCAGACTGTAAACACCGGGGAGCTGTTTTTT.

This chain links TRBV4-1 with TRBJ2-5; D is perhaps TRBD2 (6 bases). Germline V gene lookup returns CDR1 MGHRA and CDR2 YSYEKL. With 1 base removed from V and 2 bases from J, the gap between germline ends came to 8 bases. The CDR3 consists of 14 residues. CDR3 region: CASSQGRAQETQYF. The CDR3, as DNA: TGCGCCAGCAGCCAAGGGAGGGCACAAGAGACCCAGTACTTC.